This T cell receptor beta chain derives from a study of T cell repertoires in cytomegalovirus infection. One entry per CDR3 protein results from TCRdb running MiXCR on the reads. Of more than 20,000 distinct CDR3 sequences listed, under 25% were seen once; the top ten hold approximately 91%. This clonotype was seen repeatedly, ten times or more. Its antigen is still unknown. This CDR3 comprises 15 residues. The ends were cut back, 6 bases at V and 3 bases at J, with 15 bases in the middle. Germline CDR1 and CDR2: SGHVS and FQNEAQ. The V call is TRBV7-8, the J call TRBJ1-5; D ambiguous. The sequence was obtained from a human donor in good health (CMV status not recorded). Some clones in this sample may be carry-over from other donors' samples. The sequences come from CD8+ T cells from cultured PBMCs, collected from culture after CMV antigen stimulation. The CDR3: CASRISEEFNQPQHF. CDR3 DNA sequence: TGTGCCAGCAGGATTTCTGAGGAATTCAATCAGCCCCAGCATTTT.